Presented here are 2 T cell receptor beta chains from one specimen sequenced in a study of T cell repertoires in cytomegalovirus infection. No antigens are known for them. TCRdb redid the calling of the reads with MiXCR, one entry per CDR3 protein. The sample consists of 45,000 to 55,000 distinct CDR3 sequences, roughly 18% of them appearing once. The specimen was CD8+ T cells from cultured PBMCs, collected from culture after CMV antigen stimulation. The receptors originated from a human donor in good health (CMV status not recorded). Some clones in this sample may be carry-over from other donors' samples.

DNA of the CDR3: TGTGCCAGCAGTGAAGACCCCGGGTCATACAATGAGCAGTTCTTC. Amino acids: CASSEDPGSYNEQFF. The V call is TRBV6-4, the J call TRBJ2-1; the D is unclear. This CDR3 is 15 amino acids long. Germline-derived CDR1 and CDR2 are MRHNA and SNTAGT. V was trimmed by 3 bases and J by 4 bases, leaving 13 bases between them.

This clonotype was recorded many times. As DNA, the CDR3 is TGTGCCAGCTCATCCGACGGCTACGAGCAGTACTTC. Protein: CASSSDGYEQYF. The chain carries TRBV6-6 and TRBJ2-7; no clear D gene. Per the germline V gene, CDR1 is MNHNY and CDR2 is SVGAGI (reference sequence). The CDR3 length is 12 residues. V was clipped by 8 bases and J by 3 bases, with 11 bases between them.